This TCR beta chain was identified in a study of blood T cell repertoires in COVID-19. On the study more broadly: The United States, Italy and Spain provided the acute and convalescent COVID-19 samples. Sample material is recorded as cDNA or gDNA derived from T cells, B-cell-depleted T cells, or PBMCs.

V lost 3 bases and J 9 bases, leaving 12 bases between the germline ends. Germline V gene sequence: CDR1 SEHNR, CDR2 FQNEAQ (reference sequence). The CDR3 runs 14 residues. Seattle's cohort entered during active infection and was followed longitudinally. The assay was immunoSEQ multiplex PCR, and TCRdb's table has in-frame clones only and misses some. The table shows roughly 410,000 clones, with around 87% occurring only once. The rearrangement uses TRBV7-9 and TRBJ1-6; no clear D gene. The sequence came from a woman aged 55-70 years with COVID-19, enrolled during active disease. Sequencing input: peripheral blood. The CDR3 region has the DNA TGTGCCAGCAGCTTGGAGGTGAGACTTTCACCCCTCCACTTT. Encoded protein: CASSLEVRLSPLHF. The whole variable domain, remainder taken from reference TRBV7-9 and TRBJ1-6, is DTGVSQNPRHKITKRGQNVTFRCDPISEHNRLYWYRQTLGQGPEFLTYFQNEAQLEKSRLLSDRFSAERPKGSFSTLEIQRTEQGDSAMYLCASSLEVRLSPLHFGNGTRLTVT.